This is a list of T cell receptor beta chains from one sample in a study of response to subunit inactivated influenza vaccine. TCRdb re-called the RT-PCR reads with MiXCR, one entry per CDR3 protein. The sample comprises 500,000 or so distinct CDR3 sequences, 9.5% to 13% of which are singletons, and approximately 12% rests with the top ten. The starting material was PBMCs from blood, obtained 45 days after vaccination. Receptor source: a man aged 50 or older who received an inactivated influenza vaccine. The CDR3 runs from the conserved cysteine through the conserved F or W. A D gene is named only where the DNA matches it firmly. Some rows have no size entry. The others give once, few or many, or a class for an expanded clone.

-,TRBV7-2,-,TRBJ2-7,CASSLVVQGHEQYF,TGTGCCAGCAGCTTAGTGGTCCAGGGCCACGAGCAGTACTTC
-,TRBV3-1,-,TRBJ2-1,CASSQVVGAEQFF,TGTGCCAGCAGCCAAGTAGTCGGCGCTGAGCAGTTCTTC
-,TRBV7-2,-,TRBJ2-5,CASSFSFGGQTQYF,TGTGCCAGCAGCTTTTCGTTCGGGGGACAGACCCAGTACTTC
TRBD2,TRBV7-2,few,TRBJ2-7,CASSSTSGPYEQYF,TGTGCCAGCAGCTCAACTAGCGGGCCGTACGAGCAGTACTTC
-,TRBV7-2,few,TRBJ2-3,CASSLETRTTDTQYF,TGTGCCAGCAGCTTAGAAACTAGAACCACAGATACGCAGTATTTT
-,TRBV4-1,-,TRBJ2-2,CATQRDRSNTGELFF,TGCGCCACCCAGAGAGACAGGTCGAACACCGGGGAGCTGTTTTTT
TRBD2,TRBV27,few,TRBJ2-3,CASNREGASGRADTQYF,TGTGCCAGCAACCGCGAGGGGGCTAGCGGGAGGGCAGATACGCAGTATTTT
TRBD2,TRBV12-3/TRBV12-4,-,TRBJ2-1,CASSFKCRTSGRCNEQFF,TGTGCCAGCAGTTTTAAGTGTAGGACTAGCGGGAGGTGCAATGAGCAGTTCTTC
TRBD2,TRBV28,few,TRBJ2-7,CASSSPTSGRGAFEQYF,TGTGCCAGCAGTTCCCCGACTAGCGGGAGGGGGGCCTTCGAGCAGTACTTC
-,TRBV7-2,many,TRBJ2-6,CASSVASSGANVLTF,TGTGCCAGCAGCGTAGCCTCTTCTGGGGCCAACGTCCTGACTTTC
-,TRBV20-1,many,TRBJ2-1,CSARPPRGTYNEQFF,TGCAGTGCTAGGCCCCCCAGGGGAACCTACAATGAGCAGTTCTTC
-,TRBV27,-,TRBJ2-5,CASSLLRGDQETQYF,TGTGCCAGCAGTTTACTACGGGGAGACCAAGAGACCCAGTACTTC
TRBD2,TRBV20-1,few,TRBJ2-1,CAGGLAGVYEQFF,TGCGCGGGGGGACTAGCGGGAGTATATGAGCAGTTCTTC
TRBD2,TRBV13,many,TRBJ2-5,CASSRTSGVGETQYF,TGTGCCAGCAGCCGAACTAGCGGGGTTGGAGAGACCCAGTACTTC
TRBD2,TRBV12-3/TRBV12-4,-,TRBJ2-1,CASSGLAGGPRQIF,TGTGCCAGCAGCGGGCTAGCGGGGGGGCCTCGACAGATCTTC
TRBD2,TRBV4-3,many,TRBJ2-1,CASSLPSGRAGDEQFF,TGCGCCAGCAGCCTCCCTAGCGGGAGGGCTGGAGATGAGCAGTTCTTC